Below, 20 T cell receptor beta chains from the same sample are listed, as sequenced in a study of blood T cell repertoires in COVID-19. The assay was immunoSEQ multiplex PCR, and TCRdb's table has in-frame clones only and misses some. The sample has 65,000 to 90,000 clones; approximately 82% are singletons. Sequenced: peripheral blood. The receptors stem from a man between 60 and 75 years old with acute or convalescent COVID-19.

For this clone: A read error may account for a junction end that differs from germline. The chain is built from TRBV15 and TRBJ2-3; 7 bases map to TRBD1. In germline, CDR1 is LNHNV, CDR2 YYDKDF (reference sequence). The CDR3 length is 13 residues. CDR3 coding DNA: TGTGCCACCAGCAGAGACGGGACAGCTACGCAGTATTTT. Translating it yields CATSRDGTATQYF.

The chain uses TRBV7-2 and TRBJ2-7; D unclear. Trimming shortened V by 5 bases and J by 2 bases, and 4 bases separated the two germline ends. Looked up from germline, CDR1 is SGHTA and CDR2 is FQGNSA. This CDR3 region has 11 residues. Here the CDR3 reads CASSITYEQYF. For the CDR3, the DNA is TGTGCCAGCAGCATTACCTACGAGCAGTACTTC.

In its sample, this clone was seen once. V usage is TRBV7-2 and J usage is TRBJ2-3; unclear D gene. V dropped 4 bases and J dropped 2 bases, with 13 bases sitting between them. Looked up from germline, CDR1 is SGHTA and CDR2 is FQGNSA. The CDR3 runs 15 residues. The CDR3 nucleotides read TGTGCCAGCAGCTCCTCGAGAGGTTCCACAGATACGCAGTATTTT. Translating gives CASSSSRGSTDTQYF.

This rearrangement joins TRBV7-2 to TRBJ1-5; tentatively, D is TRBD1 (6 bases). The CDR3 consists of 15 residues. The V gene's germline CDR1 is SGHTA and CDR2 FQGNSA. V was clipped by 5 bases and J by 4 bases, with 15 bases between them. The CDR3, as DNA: TGTGCCAGCAGCCCGGTGTGGACAGCAAATCAGCCCCAGCATTTT. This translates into CASSPVWTANQPQHF.

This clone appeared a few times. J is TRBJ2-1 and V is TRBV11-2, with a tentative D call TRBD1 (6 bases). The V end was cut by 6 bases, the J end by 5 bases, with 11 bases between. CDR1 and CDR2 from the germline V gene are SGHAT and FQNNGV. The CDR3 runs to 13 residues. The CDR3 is CASRPYRDNEQFF. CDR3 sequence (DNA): TGTGCCAGCAGGCCTTACAGGGACAATGAGCAGTTCTTC. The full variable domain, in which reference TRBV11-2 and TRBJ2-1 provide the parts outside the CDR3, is EAGVAQSPRYKIIEKRQSVAFWCNPISGHATLYWYQQILGQGPKLLIQFQNNGVVDDSQLPKDRFSAERLKGVDSTLKIQPAKLEDSAVYLCASRPYRDNEQFFGPGTRLTVL.

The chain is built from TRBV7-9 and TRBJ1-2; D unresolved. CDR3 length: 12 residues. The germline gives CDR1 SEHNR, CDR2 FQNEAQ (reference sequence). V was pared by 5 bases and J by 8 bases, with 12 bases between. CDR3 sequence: CASSPPPGGYTF. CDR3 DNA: TGTGCCAGCAGCCCCCCCCCGGGGGGCTACACCTTC. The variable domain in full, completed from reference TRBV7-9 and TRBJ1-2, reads DTGVSQNPRHKITKRGQNVTFRCDPISEHNRLYWYRQTLGQGPEFLTYFQNEAQLEKSRLLSDRFSAERPKGSFSTLEIQRTEQGDSAMYLCASSPPPGGYTFGSGTRLTVV.

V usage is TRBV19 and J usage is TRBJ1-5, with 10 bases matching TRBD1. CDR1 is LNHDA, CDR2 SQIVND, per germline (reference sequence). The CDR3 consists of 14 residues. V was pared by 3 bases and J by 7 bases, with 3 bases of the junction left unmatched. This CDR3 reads CASSIGQGGQPQHF. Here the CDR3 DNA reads TGTGCCAGTAGTATCGGACAGGGGGGACAGCCCCAGCATTTT.

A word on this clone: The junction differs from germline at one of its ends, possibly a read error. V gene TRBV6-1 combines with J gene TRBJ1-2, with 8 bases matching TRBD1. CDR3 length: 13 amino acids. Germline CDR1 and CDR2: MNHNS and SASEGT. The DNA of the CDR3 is TGTGCCAGCAGTGAATCCTGGACAGGGCCCTTTTTCTTC. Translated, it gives CASSESWTGPFFF.

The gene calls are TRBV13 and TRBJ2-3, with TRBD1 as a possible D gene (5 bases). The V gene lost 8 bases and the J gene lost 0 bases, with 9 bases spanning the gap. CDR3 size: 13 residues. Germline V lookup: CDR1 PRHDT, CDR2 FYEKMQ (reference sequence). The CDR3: CASRDRSTDTQYF. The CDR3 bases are TGTGCCAGCCGCGACAGAAGCACAGATACGCAGTATTTT.

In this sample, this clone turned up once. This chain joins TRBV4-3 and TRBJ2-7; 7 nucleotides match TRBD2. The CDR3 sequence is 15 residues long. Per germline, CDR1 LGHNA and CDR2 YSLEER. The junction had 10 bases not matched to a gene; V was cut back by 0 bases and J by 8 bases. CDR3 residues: CASSQDGGGSEKQYF. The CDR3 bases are TGCGCCAGCAGCCAAGATGGCGGGGGATCTGAGAAGCAGTACTTC.

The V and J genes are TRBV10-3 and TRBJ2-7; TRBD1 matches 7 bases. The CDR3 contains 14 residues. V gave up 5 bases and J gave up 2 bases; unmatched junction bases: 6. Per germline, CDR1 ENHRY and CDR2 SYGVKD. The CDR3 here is CAISRQGPPYEQYF. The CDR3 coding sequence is TGTGCCATCAGTAGACAGGGCCCTCCCTACGAGCAGTACTTC.

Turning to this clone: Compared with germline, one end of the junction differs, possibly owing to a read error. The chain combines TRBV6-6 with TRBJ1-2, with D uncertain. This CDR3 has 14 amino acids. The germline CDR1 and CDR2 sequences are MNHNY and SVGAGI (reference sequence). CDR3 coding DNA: TGTGCCAGCAGTTCCCTGGGAGGATCCGGACCACCAAATTTC. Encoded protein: CASSSLGGSGPPNF.

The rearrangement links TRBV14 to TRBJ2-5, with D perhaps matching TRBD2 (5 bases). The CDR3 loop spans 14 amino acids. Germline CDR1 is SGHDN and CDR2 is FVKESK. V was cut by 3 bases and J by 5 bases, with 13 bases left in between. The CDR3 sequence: CASSHSRRRETQYF. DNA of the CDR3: TGTGCCAGCAGCCACTCAAGGAGGCGTGAGACCCAGTACTTC.

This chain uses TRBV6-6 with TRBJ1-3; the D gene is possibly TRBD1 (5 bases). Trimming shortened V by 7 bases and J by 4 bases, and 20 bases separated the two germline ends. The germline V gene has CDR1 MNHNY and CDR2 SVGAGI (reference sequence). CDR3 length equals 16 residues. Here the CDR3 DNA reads TGTGCCAGCACTAGGGGTGGCGACTTCCTAGGAAACACCATATATTTT. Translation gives CASTRGGDFLGNTIYF.

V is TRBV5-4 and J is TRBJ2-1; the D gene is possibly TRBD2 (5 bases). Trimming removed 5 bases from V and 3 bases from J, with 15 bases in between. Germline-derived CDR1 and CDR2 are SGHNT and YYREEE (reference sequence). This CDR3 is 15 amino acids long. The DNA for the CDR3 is TGTGCCAGCAGTAGTTTTGGGCGGGTCTACAATGAGCAGTTCTTC. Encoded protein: CASSSFGRVYNEQFF.

The CDR3 reads CASSLRESYEQYF. The CDR3 nucleotides are TGTGCCAGCAGTTTGCGGGAGTCCTACGAGCAGTACTTC. The chain recombines TRBV27 with TRBJ2-7; 7 bases line up with TRBD2. The germline CDR1 and CDR2 sequences are MNHEY and SMNVEV (reference sequence). V lost 3 bases and J lost 1; bases outside the gene matches: 0. The CDR3 covers 13 residues.

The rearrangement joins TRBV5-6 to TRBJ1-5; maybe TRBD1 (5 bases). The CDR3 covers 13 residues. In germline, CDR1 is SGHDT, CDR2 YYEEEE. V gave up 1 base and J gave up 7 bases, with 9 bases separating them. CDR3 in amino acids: CASSLYGGQPQHF. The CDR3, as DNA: TGTGCCAGCAGCTTGTATGGGGGGCAGCCCCAGCATTTT.

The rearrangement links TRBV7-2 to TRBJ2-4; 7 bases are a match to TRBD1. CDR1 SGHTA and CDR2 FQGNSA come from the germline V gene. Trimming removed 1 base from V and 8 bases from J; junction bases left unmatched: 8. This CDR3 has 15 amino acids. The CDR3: CASSLVKGAKDIQYF. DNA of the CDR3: TGTGCCAGCAGCTTAGTGAAGGGGGCAAAGGACATTCAGTACTTC.

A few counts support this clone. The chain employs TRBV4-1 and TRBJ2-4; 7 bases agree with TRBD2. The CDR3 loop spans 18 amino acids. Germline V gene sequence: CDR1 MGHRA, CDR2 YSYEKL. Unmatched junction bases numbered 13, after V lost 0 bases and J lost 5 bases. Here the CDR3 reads CASSQEWSRGVVENIQYF. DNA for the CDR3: TGCGCCAGCAGCCAAGAATGGTCACGGGGGGTTGTGGAAAACATTCAGTACTTC.

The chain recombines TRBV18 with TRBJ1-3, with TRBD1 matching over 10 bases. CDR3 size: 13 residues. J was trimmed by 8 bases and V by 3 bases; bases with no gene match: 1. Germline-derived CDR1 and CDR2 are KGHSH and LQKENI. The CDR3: CASSPGQGDTIYF. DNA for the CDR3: TGTGCCAGCTCACCCGGACAGGGGGACACCATATATTTT. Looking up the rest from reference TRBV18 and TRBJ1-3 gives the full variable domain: NAGVMQNPRHLVRRRGQEARLRCSPMKGHSHVYWYRQLPEEGLKFMVYLQKENIIDESGMPKERFSAEFPKEGPSILRIQQVVRGDSAAYFCASSPGQGDTIYFGEGSWLTVV.